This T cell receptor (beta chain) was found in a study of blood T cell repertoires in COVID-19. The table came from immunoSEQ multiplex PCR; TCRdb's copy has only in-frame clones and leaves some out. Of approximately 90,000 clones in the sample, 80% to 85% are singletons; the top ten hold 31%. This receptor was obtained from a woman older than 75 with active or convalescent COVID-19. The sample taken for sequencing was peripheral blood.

The CDR3 protein is CASSFPLLAGGNTGELFF. The CDR3 coding sequence is TGTGCCAGCAGCTTTCCGCTACTAGCGGGGGGGAACACCGGGGAGCTGTTTTTT. The rearrangement uses TRBV7-8 and TRBJ2-2; 12 bases align to TRBD2. V dropped 3 bases and J dropped 1; count of bases not matched to a gene: 6. The CDR3 spans 18 residues. The germline V gene encodes CDR1 SGHVS and CDR2 FQNEAQ.